In this sample, the clone carrying this T cell receptor (beta chain) turned up many times. The antigen is unknown. Regions amplified from RNA transcripts were the TCR beta CDR3 regions. The HTBI primer set drove a first-round RT-PCR of the TCR CDR3. Each CDR3 protein gets one entry after TCRdb re-called the multiplex PCR reads with MiXCR. Among 400,000 to 550,000 distinct CDR3 sequences listed, approximately 15% were seen once. This sample is drawn from a study of T cells in Graves' hyperthyroidism and ophthalmopathy. Study conclusions and caveats: Prediction of ophthalmopathy progression came a median roughly 6.6 months pre-onset.

Patients were excluded for uncontrolled infection, other autoimmune disease, pregnancy or lactation. A roughly 9.3 ml volume of fresh peripheral blood provided the PBMCs. The CDR3 length is 14 residues. The germline V gene has CDR1 SGHNT and CDR2 YENEEA. The ends were cut back, 5 bases at V and 8 bases at J, with 16 bases in the middle. This clonotype was obtained from a woman in her late teens or twenties with Graves' hyperthyroidism. Sequencing was done on a sample of blood. The genes are TRBV11-3 and TRBJ2-1; D possibly corresponds to TRBD2 (6 bases). The CDR3 region is CASSPRTTSYEQFF. In DNA, the CDR3 is TGTGCCAGCAGCCCCCGGACTACCAGCTATGAGCAGTTCTTC. Combining the CDR3 with reference TRBV11-3 and TRBJ2-1 gives the whole variable domain EAGVVQSPRYKIIEKKQPVAFWCNPISGHNTLYWYLQNLGQGPELLIRYENEEAVDDSQLPKDRFSAERLKGVDSTLKIQPAELGDSAVYLCASSPRTTSYEQFFGPGTRLTVL.